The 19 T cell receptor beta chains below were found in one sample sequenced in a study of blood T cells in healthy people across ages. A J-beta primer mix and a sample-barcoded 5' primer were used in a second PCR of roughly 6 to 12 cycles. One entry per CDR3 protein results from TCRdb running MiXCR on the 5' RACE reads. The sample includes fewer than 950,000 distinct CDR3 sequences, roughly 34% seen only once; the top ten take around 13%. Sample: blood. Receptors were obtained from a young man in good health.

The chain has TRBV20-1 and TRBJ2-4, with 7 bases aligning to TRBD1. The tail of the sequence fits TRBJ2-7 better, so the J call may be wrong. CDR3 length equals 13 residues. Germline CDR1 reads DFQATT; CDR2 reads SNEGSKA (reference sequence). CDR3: CSAETTGFYEQYF. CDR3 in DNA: TGCAGTGCAGAAACGACAGGGTTCTACGAGCAGTACTTC.

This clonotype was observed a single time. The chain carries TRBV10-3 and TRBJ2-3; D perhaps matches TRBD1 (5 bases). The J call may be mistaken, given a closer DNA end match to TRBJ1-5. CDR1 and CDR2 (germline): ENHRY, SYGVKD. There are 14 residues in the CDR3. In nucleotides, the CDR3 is TGTGCCACCCGGGACGGGAAGCAGGCAGATACGCAGCATTTT. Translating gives CATRDGKQADTQHF.

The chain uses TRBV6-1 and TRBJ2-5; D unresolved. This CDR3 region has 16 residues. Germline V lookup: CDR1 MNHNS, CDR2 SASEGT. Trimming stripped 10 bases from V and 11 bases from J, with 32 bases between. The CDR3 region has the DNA TGTGCCACCACAAGACATGACCAACGACCCAGAAAGGAGCAGTACTTC. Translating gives CATTRHDQRPRKEQYF.

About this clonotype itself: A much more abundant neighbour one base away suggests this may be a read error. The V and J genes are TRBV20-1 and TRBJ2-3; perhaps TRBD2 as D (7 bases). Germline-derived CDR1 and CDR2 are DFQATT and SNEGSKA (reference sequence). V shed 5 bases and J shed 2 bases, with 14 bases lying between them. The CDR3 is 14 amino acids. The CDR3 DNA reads TGCAGTGCTGGGGGGGCCCTATACACAGATACGCAGTATTTT. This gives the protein CSAGGALYTDTQYF.

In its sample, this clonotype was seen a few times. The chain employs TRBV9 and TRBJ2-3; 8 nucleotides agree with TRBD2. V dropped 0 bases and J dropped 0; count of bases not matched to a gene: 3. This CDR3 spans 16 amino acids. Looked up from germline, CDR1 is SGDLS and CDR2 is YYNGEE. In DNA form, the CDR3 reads TGTGCCAGCAGCGTAGAAGCTAGCGGGAGCACAGATACGCAGTATTTT. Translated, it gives CASSVEASGSTDTQYF.

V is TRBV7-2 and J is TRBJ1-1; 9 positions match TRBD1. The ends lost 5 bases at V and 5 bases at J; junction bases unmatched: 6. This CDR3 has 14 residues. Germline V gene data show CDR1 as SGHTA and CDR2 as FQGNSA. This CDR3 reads CASSPRQGGTEAFF. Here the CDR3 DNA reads TGTGCCAGCAGCCCTCGACAGGGGGGGACTGAAGCTTTCTTT.

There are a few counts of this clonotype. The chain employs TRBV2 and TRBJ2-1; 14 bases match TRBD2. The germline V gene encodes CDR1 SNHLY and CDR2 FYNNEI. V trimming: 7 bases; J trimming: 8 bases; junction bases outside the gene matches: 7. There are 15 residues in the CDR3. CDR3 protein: CASKRLAGGIDEQFF. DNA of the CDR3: TGTGCCAGCAAGCGACTAGCGGGGGGGATAGATGAGCAGTTCTTC.

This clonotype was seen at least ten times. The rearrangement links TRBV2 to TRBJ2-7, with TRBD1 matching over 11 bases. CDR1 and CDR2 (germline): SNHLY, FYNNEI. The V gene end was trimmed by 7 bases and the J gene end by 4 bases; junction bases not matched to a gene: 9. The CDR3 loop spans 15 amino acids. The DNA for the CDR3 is TGTGCCAGCAAGGGACGGACAGGGGGCTTTTACGAGCAGTACTTC. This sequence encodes CASKGRTGGFYEQYF.

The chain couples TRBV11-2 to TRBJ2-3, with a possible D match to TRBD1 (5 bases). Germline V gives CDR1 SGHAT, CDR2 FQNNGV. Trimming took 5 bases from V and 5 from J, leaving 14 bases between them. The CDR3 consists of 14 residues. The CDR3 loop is CASSPQTVGDTQYF. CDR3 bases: TGTGCCAGCAGCCCCCAGACAGTCGGAGATACGCAGTATTTT.

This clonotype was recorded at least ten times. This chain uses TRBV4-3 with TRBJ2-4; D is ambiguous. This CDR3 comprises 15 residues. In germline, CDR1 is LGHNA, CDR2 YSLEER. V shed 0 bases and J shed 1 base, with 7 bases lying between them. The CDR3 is CASSQDPRAKNIQYF. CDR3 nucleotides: TGCGCCAGCAGCCAAGATCCGCGGGCCAAAAACATTCAGTACTTC.

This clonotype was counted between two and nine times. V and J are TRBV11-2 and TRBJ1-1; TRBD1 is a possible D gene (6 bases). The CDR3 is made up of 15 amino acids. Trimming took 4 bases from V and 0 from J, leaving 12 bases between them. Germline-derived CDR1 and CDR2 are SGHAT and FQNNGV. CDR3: CASSYYRALNTEAFF. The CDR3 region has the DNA TGTGCCAGCAGCTACTACAGGGCCCTGAACACTGAAGCTTTCTTT. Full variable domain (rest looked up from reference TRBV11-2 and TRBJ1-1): EAGVAQSPRYKIIEKRQSVAFWCNPISGHATLYWYQQILGQGPKLLIQFQNNGVVDDSQLPKDRFSAERLKGVDSTLKIQPAKLEDSAVYLCASSYYRALNTEAFFGQGTRLTVV.

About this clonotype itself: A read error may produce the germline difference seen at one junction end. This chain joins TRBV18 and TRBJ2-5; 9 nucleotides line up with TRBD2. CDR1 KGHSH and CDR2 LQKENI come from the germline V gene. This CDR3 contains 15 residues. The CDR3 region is CAGSPASGAQGTQYF. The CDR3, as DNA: TGTGCCGGCTCACCAGCTAGCGGGGCCCAAGGGACCCAGTACTTC.

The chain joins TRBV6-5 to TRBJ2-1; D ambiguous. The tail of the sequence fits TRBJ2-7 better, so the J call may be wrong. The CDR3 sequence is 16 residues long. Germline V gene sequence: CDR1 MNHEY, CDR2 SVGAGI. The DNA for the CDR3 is TGTGCCAGCAGTTACCAGACTGGCAGCTCCTACAATGAGCAGTACTTC. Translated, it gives CASSYQTGSSYNEQYF.

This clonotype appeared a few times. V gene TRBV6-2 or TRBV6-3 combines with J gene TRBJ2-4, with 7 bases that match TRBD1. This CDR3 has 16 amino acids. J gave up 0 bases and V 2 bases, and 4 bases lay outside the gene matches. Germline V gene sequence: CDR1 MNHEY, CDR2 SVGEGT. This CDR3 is CASSYGTELAKNIQYF. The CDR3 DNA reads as TGTGCCAGCAGTTACGGGACAGAACTAGCCAAAAACATTCAGTACTTC.

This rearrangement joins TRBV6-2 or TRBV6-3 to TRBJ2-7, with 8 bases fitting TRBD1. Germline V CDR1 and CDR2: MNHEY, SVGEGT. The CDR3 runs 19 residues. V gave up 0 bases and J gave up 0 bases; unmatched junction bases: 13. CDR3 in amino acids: CASSYSPTSSGGRSYEQYF. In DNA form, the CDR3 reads TGTGCCAGCAGTTACTCCCCCACAAGTTCAGGGGGCCGCTCCTACGAGCAGTACTTC.

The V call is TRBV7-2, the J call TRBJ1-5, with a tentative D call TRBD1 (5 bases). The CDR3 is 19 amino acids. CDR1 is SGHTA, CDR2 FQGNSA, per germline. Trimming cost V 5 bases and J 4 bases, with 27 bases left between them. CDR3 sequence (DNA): TGTGCCAGCAGCGTACGCCCATGGGGTAGGGGCAGAAATAATCAGCCCCAGCATTTT. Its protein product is CASSVRPWGRGRNNQPQHF.

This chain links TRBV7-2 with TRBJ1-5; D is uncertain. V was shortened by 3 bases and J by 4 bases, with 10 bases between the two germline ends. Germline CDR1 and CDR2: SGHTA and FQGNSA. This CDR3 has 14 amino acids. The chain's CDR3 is CASSLSPNNQPQHF. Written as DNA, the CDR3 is TGTGCCAGCAGCTTGAGTCCTAATAATCAGCCCCAGCATTTT. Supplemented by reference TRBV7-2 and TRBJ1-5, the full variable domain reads GAGVSQSPSNKVTEKGKDVELRCDPISGHTALYWYRQSLGQGLEFLIYFQGNSAPDKSGLPSDRFSAERTGGSVSTLTIQRTQQEDSAVYLCASSLSPNNQPQHFGDGTRLSIL.

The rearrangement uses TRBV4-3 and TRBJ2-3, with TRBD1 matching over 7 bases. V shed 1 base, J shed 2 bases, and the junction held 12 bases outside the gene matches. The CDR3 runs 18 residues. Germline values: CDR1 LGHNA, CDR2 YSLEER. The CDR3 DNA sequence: TGCGCCAGCAGCCAAGTATTGATGGTTGGGACAGCCACAGATACGCAGTATTTT. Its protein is CASSQVLMVGTATDTQYF.

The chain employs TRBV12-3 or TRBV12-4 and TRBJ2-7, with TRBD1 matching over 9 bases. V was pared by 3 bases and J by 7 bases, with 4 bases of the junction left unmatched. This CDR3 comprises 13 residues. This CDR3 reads CASSFTGGNEQYF. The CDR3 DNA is TGTGCCAGCAGTTTCACAGGGGGCAATGAGCAGTACTTC.